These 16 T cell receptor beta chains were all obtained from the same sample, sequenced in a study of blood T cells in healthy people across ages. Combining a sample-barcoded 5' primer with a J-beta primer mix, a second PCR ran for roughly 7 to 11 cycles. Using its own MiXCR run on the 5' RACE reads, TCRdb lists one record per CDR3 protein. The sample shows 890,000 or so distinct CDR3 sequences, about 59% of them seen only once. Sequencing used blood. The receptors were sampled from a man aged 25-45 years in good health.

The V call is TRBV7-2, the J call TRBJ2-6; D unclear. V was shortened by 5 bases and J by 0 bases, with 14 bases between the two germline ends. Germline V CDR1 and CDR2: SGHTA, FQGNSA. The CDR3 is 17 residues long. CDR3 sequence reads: CASSPTRTASGANVLTF. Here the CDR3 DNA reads TGTGCCAGCAGCCCCACCCGGACGGCCTCTGGGGCCAACGTCCTGACTTTC.

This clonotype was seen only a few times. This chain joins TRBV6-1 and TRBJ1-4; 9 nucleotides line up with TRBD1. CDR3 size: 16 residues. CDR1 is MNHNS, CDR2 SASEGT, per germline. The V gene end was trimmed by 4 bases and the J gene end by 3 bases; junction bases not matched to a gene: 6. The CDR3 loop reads CASSALQGAANEKLFF. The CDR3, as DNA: TGTGCCAGCAGTGCTTTACAGGGGGCCGCTAATGAAAAACTGTTTTTT.

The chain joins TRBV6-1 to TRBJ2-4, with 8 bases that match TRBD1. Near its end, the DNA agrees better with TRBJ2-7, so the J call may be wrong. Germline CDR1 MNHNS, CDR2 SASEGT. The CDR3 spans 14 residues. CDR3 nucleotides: TGTGCCAGCAGTAGCGGACAGGGCTTTAACGAGCAGTACTTC. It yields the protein CASSSGQGFNEQYF.

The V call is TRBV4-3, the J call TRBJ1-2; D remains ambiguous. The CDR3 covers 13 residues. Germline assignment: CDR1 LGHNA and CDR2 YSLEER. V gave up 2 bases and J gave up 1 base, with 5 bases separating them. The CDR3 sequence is CASSQTLNYGYTF. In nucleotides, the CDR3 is TGCGCCAGCAGCCAAACACTTAACTATGGCTACACCTTC.

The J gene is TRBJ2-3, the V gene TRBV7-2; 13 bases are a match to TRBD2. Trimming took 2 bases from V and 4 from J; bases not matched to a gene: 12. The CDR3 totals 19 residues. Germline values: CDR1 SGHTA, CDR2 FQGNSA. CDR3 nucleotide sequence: TGTGCCAGCAGCTTAACTAGCGGGGGGGCCTATTTTAGGGCAGATACGCAGTATTTT. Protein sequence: CASSLTSGGAYFRADTQYF.

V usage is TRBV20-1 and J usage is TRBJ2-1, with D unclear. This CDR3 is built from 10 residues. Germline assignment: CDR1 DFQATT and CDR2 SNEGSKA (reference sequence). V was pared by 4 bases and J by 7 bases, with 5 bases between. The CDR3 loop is CSATFNEQFF. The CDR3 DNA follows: TGCAGTGCTACCTTTAATGAGCAGTTCTTC.

The CDR3 DNA sequence: TGCAGTGCTTACAGGGTATTTGAGCAGTTCTTC. This translates into CSAYRVFEQFF. V and J are TRBV20-1 and TRBJ2-1; possible D gene TRBD1, 6 bases. The germline V gene has CDR1 DFQATT and CDR2 SNEGSKA (reference sequence). V was clipped by 5 bases and J by 9 bases, with 11 bases between them. This CDR3 has 11 residues.

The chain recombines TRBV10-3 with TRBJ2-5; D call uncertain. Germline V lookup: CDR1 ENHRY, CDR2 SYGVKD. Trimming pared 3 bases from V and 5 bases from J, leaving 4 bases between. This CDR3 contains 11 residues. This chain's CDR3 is CAISEWETQYF. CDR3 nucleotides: TGTGCCATCAGTGAATGGGAGACCCAGTACTTC.

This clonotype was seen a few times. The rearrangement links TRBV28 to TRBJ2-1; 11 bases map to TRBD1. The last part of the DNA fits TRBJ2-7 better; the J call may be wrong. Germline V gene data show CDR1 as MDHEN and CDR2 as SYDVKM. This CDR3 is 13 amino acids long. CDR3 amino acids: CASTGQGAVEQYF. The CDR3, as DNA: TGTGCCAGCACAGGACAGGGGGCAGTTGAGCAGTACTTC.

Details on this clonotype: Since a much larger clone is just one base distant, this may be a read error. CDR3 loop: CASSLISGSLYNEQFF. In DNA form, the CDR3 reads TGTGCCAGCAGCTTAATTAGCGGGAGCCTTTACAATGAGCAGTTCTTC. The chain combines TRBV7-2 with TRBJ2-1; 9 nucleotides line up with TRBD2. V lost 2 bases to trimming and J lost 4 bases; unmatched junction nucleotides: 6. This CDR3 contains 16 residues. The germline CDR1 and CDR2 sequences are SGHTA and FQGNSA.

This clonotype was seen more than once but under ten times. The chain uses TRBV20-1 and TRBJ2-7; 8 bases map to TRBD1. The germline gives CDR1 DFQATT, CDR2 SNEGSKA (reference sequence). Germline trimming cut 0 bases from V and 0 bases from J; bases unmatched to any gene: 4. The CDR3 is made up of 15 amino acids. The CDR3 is CSARDEGQGSYEQYF. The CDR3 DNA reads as TGCAGTGCTAGAGATGAAGGACAGGGCTCCTACGAGCAGTACTTC.

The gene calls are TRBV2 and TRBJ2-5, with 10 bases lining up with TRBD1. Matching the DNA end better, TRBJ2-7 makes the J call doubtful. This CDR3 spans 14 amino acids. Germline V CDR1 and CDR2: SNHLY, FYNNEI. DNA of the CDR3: TGTGCCAGCAGCCGCGGACAGGGGGGCTCCGAGCAGTACTTC. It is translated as CASSRGQGGSEQYF.

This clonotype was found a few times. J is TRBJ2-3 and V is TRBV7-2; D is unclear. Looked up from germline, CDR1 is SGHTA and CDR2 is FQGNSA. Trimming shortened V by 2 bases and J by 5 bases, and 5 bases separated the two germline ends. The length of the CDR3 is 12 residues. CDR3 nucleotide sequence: TGTGCCAGCAGCTTATACTTAGATACGCAGTATTTT. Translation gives CASSLYLDTQYF. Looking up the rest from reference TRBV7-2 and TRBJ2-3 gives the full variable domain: GAGVSQSPSNKVTEKGKDVELRCDPISGHTALYWYRQSLGQGLEFLIYFQGNSAPDKSGLPSDRFSAERTGGSVSTLTIQRTQQEDSAVYLCASSLYLDTQYFGPGTRLTVL.

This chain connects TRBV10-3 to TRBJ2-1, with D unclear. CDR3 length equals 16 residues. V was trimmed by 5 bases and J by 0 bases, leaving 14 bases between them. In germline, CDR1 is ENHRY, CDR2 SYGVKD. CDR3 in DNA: TGTGCCATCAGTCCGGTCTTCCCGGTCTCCTACAATGAGCAGTTCTTC. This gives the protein CAISPVFPVSYNEQFF.

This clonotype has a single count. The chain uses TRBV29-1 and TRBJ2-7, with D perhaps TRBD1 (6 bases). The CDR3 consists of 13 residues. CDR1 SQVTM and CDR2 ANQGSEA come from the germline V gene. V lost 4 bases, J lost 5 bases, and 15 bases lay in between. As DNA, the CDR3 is TGCAGCGTTGTGTTAGGCAGGGACAACGAGCAGTACTTC. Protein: CSVVLGRDNEQYF.

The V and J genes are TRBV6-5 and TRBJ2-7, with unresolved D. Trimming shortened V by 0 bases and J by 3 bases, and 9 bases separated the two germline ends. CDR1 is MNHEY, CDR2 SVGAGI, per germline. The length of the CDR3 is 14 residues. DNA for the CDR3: TGTGCCAGCAGTTACTCGAGACACAACTACGAGCAGTACTTC. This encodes CASSYSRHNYEQYF.